This entry is about one TCR beta chain. What it binds is unknown. The data stem from a study of cytomegalovirus exposure and HLA in healthy donors. Overall study findings and caveats: Most of the TCR beta V segments (in an earlier analysis) were productive either about 90% or about 30% of the time.

CDR1 and CDR2 from the germline V gene are MNHNY and SVGAGI (reference sequence). CDR3 size: 15 residues. With V trimmed by 2 bases and J by 6 bases, 8 bases remained unmatched. Researchers ran the PCR with 60 Vbeta and 13 Jbeta primers. Method: immunoSEQ multiplex PCR; TCRdb's copy keeps in-frame clones and lacks some. The sample table includes some 200,000 clones. V usage is TRBV6-6 and J usage is TRBJ1-2; TRBD1 matches 8 bases. The clonotype was recovered from a man aged 25 to 45 in good health and CMV-seronegative. The sample consisted of PBMCs. The CDR3 loop reads CASSYGGQGANGYTF. The DNA of the CDR3 is TGTGCCAGCAGTTACGGGGGGCAGGGGGCAAATGGCTACACCTTC.